This TCR beta chain was recorded in a study of identical twins. Findings of the study overall: Monozygotic twins shared more out-of-frame TCR alpha than recombination models predicted. Those out-of-frame alpha sequences shared by twins showed an excess of low generation probability.

V lost 5 bases, J lost 0 bases, and 12 bases stayed unmatched. Looked up from germline, CDR1 is LNHDA and CDR2 is SQIVND (reference sequence). The CDR3 contains 20 residues. This clonotype was observed a few times. Its antigen is unknown. TCRdb redid the calling of the 5' RACE reads with MiXCR, one entry per CDR3 protein. The table includes around 220,000 distinct CDR3 sequences, around 15% detected once. The sample was memory (CD45RO+) T cells sorted from blood. The chain recombines TRBV19 with TRBJ2-1; 14 nucleotides align to TRBD2. The sequence was collected from a woman between 18 and 30 years old in good health. The CDR3 DNA follows: TGTGCCAGTAGTCTACTTCCCCCGGGACTAGCGGGGGACTCCTACAATGAGCAGTTCTTC. This encodes CASSLLPPGLAGDSYNEQFF.